The entry that follows covers one T cell receptor beta chain sequence. This sample is part of a study of blood T cell repertoires in COVID-19. Study-wide background: Specimens from acute and convalescent COVID-19 originated in the United States, Italy and Spain. Nucleic acid was either cDNA or gDNA, and it came from T cells, B-cell-depleted T cells, or PBMCs.

As originally analysed: By means of reference gene primer amplification, nucleated cell counts were estimated. Clones were read by immunoSEQ multiplex PCR, and TCRdb kept only the in-frame ones, dropping some. That table is the source of V, J and clone size, and D and trimming were worked out from the DNA. The sample gives hundreds of thousands of clones, around 89% of which show up once; around 0.91% is in the top ten. This receptor was identified in a middle-aged woman who had recovered from COVID-19. Sequenced sample: peripheral blood.

The CDR3 nucleotides read TGTGCCTGGAGTGTAGCGCGGTACAATGAGCAGTTCTTC. Its translation is CAWSVARYNEQFF. The V and J genes are TRBV30 and TRBJ2-1; D uncertain. The CDR3 runs 13 residues. Trimming left V 0 bases short and J 4 bases short, with 7 bases between. Germline CDR1 is GTSNPN and CDR2 is SVGIG (reference sequence).